The 10 T cell receptor beta chains below were found in one sample sequenced in a study of blood T cell repertoires in COVID-19. Profiled with immunoSEQ multiplex PCR; TCRdb holds only in-frame clones, not every one. Here the sample spans about 86,000 clones, 82% being singletons. The specimen was peripheral blood. The origin of the receptors is a woman at least 80 years old with acute or convalescent COVID-19.

This sequence joins TRBV5-1 and TRBJ1-1; D is perhaps TRBD1 (6 bases). With 2 bases removed from V and 1 base from J, the gap between germline ends came to 9 bases. The CDR3 runs to 14 residues. CDR1 and CDR2 from the germline V gene are SGHRS and YFSETQ. CDR3 loop: CASSLTGQNTEAFF. The CDR3 DNA reads TGCGCCAGCAGCTTAACGGGACAGAACACTGAAGCTTTCTTT.

This clone has a single count. V and J are TRBV7-2 and TRBJ2-3; D is uncertain. This CDR3 is 15 amino acids long. Trimming pared 3 bases from V and 3 bases from J, leaving 13 bases between. In germline, CDR1 is SGHTA, CDR2 FQGNSA. The CDR3 nucleotides read TGTGCCAGCAGCTTGGCTATGGGCTCGACAGATACGCAGTATTTT. It specifies CASSLAMGSTDTQYF.

The V call is TRBV2, the J call TRBJ2-3, with 9 positions matching TRBD2. CDR1 and CDR2 from the germline V gene are SNHLY and FYNNEI. The CDR3 has 16 amino acids. J lost 8 bases, V lost 1 base, and 10 bases had no gene match. CDR3 sequence reads: CASSEGGGGGPGTQYF. The CDR3 bases are TGTGCCAGCAGTGAAGGCGGGGGGGGAGGACCAGGTACGCAGTATTTT. Looking up the rest from reference TRBV2 and TRBJ2-3 gives the full variable domain: EPEVTQTPSHQVTQMGQEVILRCVPISNHLYFYWYRQILGQKVEFLVSFYNNEISEKSEIFDDQFSVERPDGSNFTLKIRSTKLEDSAMYFCASSEGGGGGPGTQYFGPGTRLTVL.

This clone has more than one count but fewer than ten. The chain is built from TRBV11-2 and TRBJ2-7; 8 nucleotides agree with TRBD2. This CDR3 is 16 amino acids long. From germline, CDR1 is SGHAT and CDR2 FQNNGV. After removal of 5 bases from V and 7 bases from J, the junction contained 16 bases not matched to a gene. CDR3 sequence (DNA): TGTGCCAGCAGCGAATGGGAGGGACTAGGATTTAGTGAGCAGTACTTC. Translated, it gives CASSEWEGLGFSEQYF.

The chain employs TRBV7-9 and TRBJ1-4; the D is unclear. CDR1 is SEHNR, CDR2 FQNEAQ, per germline (reference sequence). V lost 10 bases, J lost 0 bases, and 9 bases lay in between. The CDR3 runs 13 residues. CDR3 bases: TGTGCCACAAATCGGGCAACTAATGAAAAACTGTTTTTT. It translates to CATNRATNEKLFF.

The V and J genes are TRBV5-1 and TRBJ2-5, with a possible D match to TRBD1 (6 bases). Germline CDR1 is SGHRS and CDR2 is YFSETQ. V lost 0 bases, J lost 7 bases, and 13 bases lay in between. CDR3 size: 14 residues. In DNA, the CDR3 is TGCGCCAGCAGCTTGGACAGGGCGATTTGGACCCAGTACTTC. Amino acids: CASSLDRAIWTQYF.

This sequence joins TRBV6-5 and TRBJ2-2; D not resolved. Trimming left V 6 bases short and J 0 bases short, with 11 bases between. The CDR3 consists of 15 residues. The V gene's germline CDR1 is MNHEY and CDR2 SVGAGI. The CDR3 loop reads CASSQQTTNTGELFF. DNA for the CDR3: TGTGCCAGCAGCCAACAGACAACGAACACCGGGGAGCTGTTTTTT.

CDR3 amino acids: CASSEGNSDYGYTF. The CDR3 DNA is TGTGCCAGCAGTGAAGGTAATTCGGACTATGGCTACACCTTC. The V gene is TRBV6-1, the J gene TRBJ1-2; D not certain. Trimming shortened V by 1 base and J by 3 bases, and 9 bases separated the two germline ends. CDR1 is MNHNS and CDR2 is SASEGT in the germline V gene. This CDR3 has 14 residues.

The V gene is TRBV3-1 (or the pseudogene TRBV3-2), the J gene TRBJ2-1; 7 positions agree with TRBD1. The CDR3 has 12 residues. Germline CDR1 is LGHDT and CDR2 is YNNKEL (reference sequence). Trimming removed 5 bases from V and 8 bases from J; junction bases left unmatched: 3. The CDR3 coding sequence is TGTGCCAGCAGCGATACAGGGGATGAGCAGTTCTTC. This translates into CASSDTGDEQFF.

The CDR3, as DNA: TGTGCCACCAGTGATTTGGGGACTAGCGGGAGGTTCAGCAATGAGCAGTTCTTC. Its protein is CATSDLGTSGRFSNEQFF. The rearrangement joins TRBV24-1 to TRBJ2-1; 15 bases match TRBD2. Germline CDR1 and CDR2: KGHDR and SFDVKD. With V trimmed by 0 bases and J by 6 bases, 5 bases remained unmatched. The length of the CDR3 is 18 residues.